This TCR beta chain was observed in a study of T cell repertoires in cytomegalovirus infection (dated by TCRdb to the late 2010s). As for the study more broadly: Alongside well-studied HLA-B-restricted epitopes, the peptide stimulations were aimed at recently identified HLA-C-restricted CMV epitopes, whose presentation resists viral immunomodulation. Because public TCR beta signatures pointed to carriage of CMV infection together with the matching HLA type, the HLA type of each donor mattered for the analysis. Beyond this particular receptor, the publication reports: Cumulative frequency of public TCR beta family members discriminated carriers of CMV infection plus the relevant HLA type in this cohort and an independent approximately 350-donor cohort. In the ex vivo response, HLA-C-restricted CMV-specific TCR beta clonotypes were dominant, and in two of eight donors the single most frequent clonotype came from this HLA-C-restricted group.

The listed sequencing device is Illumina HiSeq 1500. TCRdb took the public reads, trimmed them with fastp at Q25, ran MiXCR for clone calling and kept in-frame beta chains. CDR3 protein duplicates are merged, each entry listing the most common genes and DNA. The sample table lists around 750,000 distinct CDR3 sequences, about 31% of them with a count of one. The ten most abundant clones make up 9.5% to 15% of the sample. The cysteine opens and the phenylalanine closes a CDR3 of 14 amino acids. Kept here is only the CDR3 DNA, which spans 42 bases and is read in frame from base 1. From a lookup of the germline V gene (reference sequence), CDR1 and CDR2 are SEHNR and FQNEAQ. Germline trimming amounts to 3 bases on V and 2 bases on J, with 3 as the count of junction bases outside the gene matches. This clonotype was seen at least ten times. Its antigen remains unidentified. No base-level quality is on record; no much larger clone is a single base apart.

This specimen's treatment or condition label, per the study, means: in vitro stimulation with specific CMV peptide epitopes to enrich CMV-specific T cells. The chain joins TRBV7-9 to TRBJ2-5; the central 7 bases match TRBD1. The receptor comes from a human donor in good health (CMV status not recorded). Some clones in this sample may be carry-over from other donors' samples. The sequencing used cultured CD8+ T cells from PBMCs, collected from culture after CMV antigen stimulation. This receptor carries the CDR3 CASSFDRVQETQYF. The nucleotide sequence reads TGTGCCAGCAGCTTCGACAGGGTTCAAGAGACCCAGTACTTC.